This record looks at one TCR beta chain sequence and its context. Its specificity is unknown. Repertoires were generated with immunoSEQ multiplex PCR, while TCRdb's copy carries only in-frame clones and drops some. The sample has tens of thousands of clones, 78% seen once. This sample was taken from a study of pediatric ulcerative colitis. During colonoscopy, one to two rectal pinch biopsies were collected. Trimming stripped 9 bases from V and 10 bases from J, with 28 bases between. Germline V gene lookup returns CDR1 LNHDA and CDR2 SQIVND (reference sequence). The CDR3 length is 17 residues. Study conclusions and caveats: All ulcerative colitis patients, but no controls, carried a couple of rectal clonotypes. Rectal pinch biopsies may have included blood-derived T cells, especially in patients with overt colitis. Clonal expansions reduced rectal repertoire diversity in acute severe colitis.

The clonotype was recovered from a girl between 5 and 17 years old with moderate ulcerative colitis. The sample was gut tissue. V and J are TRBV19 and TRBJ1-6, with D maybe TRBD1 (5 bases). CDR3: CASRGGAVNTGASPLHF. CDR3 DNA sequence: TGTGCCAGCCGGGGGGGAGCGGTTAATACCGGAGCCTCACCCCTCCACTTT.